A selection of T cell receptor beta chains follows, all from one sample in a study of T cells in Graves' hyperthyroidism and ophthalmopathy. MiXCR was run by TCRdb on the multiplex PCR reads, yielding one entry per CDR3 protein. The repertoire holds 650,000 to 700,000 distinct CDR3 sequences, with approximately 15% as singletons. Sequencing was done on a sample of blood. The source is a man aged 45-60 years with Graves' hyperthyroidism. CDR3s include the opening cysteine and the closing phenylalanine or tryptophan. Each record gives: V gene, clone size, J gene, D gene, CDR3 protein, CDR3 DNA. A D gene is named only where the DNA matches it firmly. Some rows have no size entry. The others give once, few or many, or a class for an expanded clone.

V gene: TRBV20-1; clone size: -; J gene: TRBJ2-5; D gene: TRBD2; CDR3 protein: CSARTSGGQETQYF; CDR3 DNA: TGCAGTGCAAGGACTAGCGGGGGCCAAGAGACCCAGTACTTC
V gene: TRBV13; clone size: many; J gene: TRBJ2-7; D gene: TRBD1; CDR3 protein: CASSGDRGRSSYEQYF; CDR3 DNA: TGTGCCAGCAGCGGGGACAGGGGGCGCAGCTCCTACGAGCAGTACTTC
V gene: TRBV3-1; clone size: -; J gene: TRBJ2-5; D gene: TRBD2; CDR3 protein: CASTRRGGEETQYF; CDR3 DNA: TGTGCCAGCACTCGACGGGGGGGCGAAGAGACCCAGTACTTC
V gene: TRBV29-1; clone size: -; J gene: TRBJ1-1; D gene: -; CDR3 protein: CSVPLRGMNTEAFF; CDR3 DNA: TGCAGCGTCCCACTTAGGGGTATGAACACTGAAGCTTTCTTT
V gene: TRBV10-1; clone size: many; J gene: TRBJ2-7; D gene: -; CDR3 protein: CASSRTDSYEQYF; CDR3 DNA: TGCGCCAGCAGTCGGACGGACTCCTACGAGCAGTACTTC
V gene: TRBV30; clone size: many; J gene: TRBJ2-5; D gene: TRBD2; CDR3 protein: CACSAGGLETQYF; CDR3 DNA: TGTGCCTGTTCAGCGGGAGGTTTAGAGACCCAGTACTTC
V gene: TRBV28; clone size: many; J gene: TRBJ2-7; D gene: -; CDR3 protein: CASRTGISSYEQYF; CDR3 DNA: TGTGCCAGCAGGACCGGGATCAGCTCCTACGAGCAGTACTTC
V gene: TRBV28; clone size: few; J gene: TRBJ2-7; D gene: -; CDR3 protein: CASVTAGGTAYEQYF; CDR3 DNA: TGTGCCAGCGTAACGGCTGGGGGTACCGCCTACGAGCAGTACTTC
V gene: TRBV27; clone size: few; J gene: TRBJ1-1; D gene: -; CDR3 protein: CASKPGEGIMNTEAFF; CDR3 DNA: TGTGCCAGCAAGCCCGGGGAGGGGATCATGAACACTGAAGCTTTCTTT
V gene: TRBV27; clone size: few; J gene: TRBJ2-1; D gene: TRBD2; CDR3 protein: CASSLLYGRTTYNEQFF; CDR3 DNA: TGTGCCAGCAGTTTATTGTACGGGAGGACAACCTACAATGAGCAGTTCTTC
V gene: TRBV30; clone size: -; J gene: TRBJ2-3; D gene: TRBD1; CDR3 protein: CAFRTGIADTQYF; CDR3 DNA: TGTGCCTTTCGGACAGGGATCGCAGATACGCAGTATTTT
V gene: TRBV11-3; clone size: many; J gene: TRBJ1-1; D gene: -; CDR3 protein: CASSLISGVEAFF; CDR3 DNA: TGTGCCAGCAGTCTCATTTCAGGGGTTGAAGCTTTCTTT
V gene: TRBV19; clone size: once; J gene: TRBJ2-1; D gene: -; CDR3 protein: CASSIWGEQFF; CDR3 DNA: TGTGCCAGTAGTATCTGGGGTGAGCAGTTCTTC
V gene: TRBV11-3; clone size: many; J gene: TRBJ2-7; D gene: -; CDR3 protein: CASSLAGAGNEQYF; CDR3 DNA: TGTGCCAGCAGCTTAGCGGGAGCGGGCAACGAGCAGTACTTC
V gene: TRBV19; clone size: -; J gene: TRBJ2-7; D gene: -; CDR3 protein: CASSLMGQGIIYEQYF; CDR3 DNA: TGTGCCAGTAGCCTAATGGGGCAGGGAATAATCTACGAGCAGTACTTC
V gene: TRBV4-2; clone size: -; J gene: TRBJ1-4; D gene: -; CDR3 protein: CASSQAGQPTTNEKLFF; CDR3 DNA: TGTGCCAGCAGCCAAGCGGGACAACCTACAACTAATGAAAAACTGTTTTTT
V gene: TRBV24-1; clone size: -; J gene: TRBJ2-3; D gene: -; CDR3 protein: CATSDLKTRSLSLLDTQYF; CDR3 DNA: TGTGCCACCAGTGATTTGAAAACGCGGAGCCTCTCCCTGTTGGATACGCAGTATTTT
V gene: TRBV3-1; clone size: many; J gene: TRBJ2-1; D gene: -; CDR3 protein: CASSRQGTNEQFF; CDR3 DNA: TGTGCCAGCAGCCGTCAGGGGACCAATGAGCAGTTCTTC
V gene: TRBV28; clone size: -; J gene: TRBJ1-3; D gene: -; CDR3 protein: CASSLIWAFFGTIYF; CDR3 DNA: TGTGCCAGCAGCTTAATTTGGGCCTTCTTTGGGACCATATATTTT
V gene: TRBV7-2; clone size: -; J gene: TRBJ2-2; D gene: TRBD2; CDR3 protein: CAGSSRTSVETGELFF; CDR3 DNA: TGTGCCGGCAGCTCAAGGACTAGCGTCGAAACCGGGGAGCTGTTTTTT
V gene: TRBV2; clone size: many; J gene: TRBJ2-3; D gene: TRBD2; CDR3 protein: CASTELAGDTQYF; CDR3 DNA: TGTGCCAGCACGGAGCTAGCGGGAGATACGCAGTATTTT
V gene: TRBV6-1; clone size: few; J gene: TRBJ1-5; D gene: -; CDR3 protein: CASSFWPVGNQPQHF; CDR3 DNA: TGTGCCAGCAGTTTCTGGCCTGTAGGCAATCAGCCCCAGCATTTT
V gene: TRBV6-1; clone size: few; J gene: TRBJ1-2; D gene: -; CDR3 protein: CASSEAVFGYTF; CDR3 DNA: TGTGCCAGCAGTGAAGCGGTCTTTGGCTACACCTTC
V gene: TRBV5-6; clone size: many; J gene: TRBJ2-2; D gene: TRBD1; CDR3 protein: CASSWTGAANTGELFF; CDR3 DNA: TGTGCCAGCAGCTGGACAGGGGCTGCGAACACCGGGGAGCTGTTTTTT
V gene: TRBV7-9; clone size: -; J gene: TRBJ1-5; D gene: -; CDR3 protein: CASSRDNLNQPQHF; CDR3 DNA: TGTGCCAGCAGCCGGGACAACCTCAATCAGCCCCAGCATTTT
V gene: TRBV19; clone size: -; J gene: TRBJ2-5; D gene: -; CDR3 protein: CASSISPGVLQETQYF; CDR3 DNA: TGTGCCAGTAGTATATCCCCAGGGGTCCTCCAAGAGACCCAGTACTTC
V gene: TRBV28; clone size: few; J gene: TRBJ2-7; D gene: -; CDR3 protein: CASSFSRRNVYEQYF; CDR3 DNA: TGTGCCAGCAGTTTTAGCAGGAGGAATGTCTACGAGCAGTACTTC
V gene: TRBV4-2; clone size: few; J gene: TRBJ2-2; D gene: -; CDR3 protein: CASSQHVIHTGELFF; CDR3 DNA: TGTGCCAGCAGCCAGCACGTAATACACACCGGGGAGCTGTTTTTT
V gene: TRBV3-1; clone size: few; J gene: TRBJ1-1; D gene: TRBD1; CDR3 protein: CASSANLGTGKGNTEAFF; CDR3 DNA: TGTGCCAGCAGCGCAAACCTCGGGACAGGGAAGGGGAACACTGAAGCTTTCTTT